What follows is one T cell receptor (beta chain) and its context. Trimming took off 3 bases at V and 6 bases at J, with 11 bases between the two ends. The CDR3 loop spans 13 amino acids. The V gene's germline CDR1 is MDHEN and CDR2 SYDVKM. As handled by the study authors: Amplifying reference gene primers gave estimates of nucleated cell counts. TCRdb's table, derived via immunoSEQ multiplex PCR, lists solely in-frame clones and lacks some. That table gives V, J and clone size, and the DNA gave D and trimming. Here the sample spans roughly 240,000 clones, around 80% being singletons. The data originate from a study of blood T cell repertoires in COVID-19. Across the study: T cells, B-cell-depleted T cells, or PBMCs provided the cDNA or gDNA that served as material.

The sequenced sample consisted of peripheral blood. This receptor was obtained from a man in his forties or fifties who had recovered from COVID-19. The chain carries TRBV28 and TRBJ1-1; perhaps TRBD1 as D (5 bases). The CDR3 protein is CASSLQGGAEAFF. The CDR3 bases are TGTGCCAGCAGTTTGCAGGGCGGGGCTGAAGCTTTCTTT.